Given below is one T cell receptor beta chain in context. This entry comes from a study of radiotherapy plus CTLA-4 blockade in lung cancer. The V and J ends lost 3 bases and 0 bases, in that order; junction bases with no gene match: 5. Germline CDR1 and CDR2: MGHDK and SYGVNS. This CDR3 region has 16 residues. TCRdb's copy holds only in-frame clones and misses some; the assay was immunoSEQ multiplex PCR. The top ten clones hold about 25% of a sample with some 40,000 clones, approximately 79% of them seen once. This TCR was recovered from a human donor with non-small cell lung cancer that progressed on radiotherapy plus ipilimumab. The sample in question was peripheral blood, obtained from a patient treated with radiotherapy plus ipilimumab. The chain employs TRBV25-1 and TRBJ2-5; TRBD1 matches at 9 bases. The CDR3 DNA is TGTGCCAGCAGTGATCGGGACAGGGACTACCAAGAGACCCAGTACTTC. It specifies CASSDRDRDYQETQYF.